These 6 T cell receptor beta chains originate from one sample sequenced in a study of blood T cells in healthy people across ages. The authors ran a second PCR of about 7 to 11 cycles using a sample-barcoded 5' primer and a J-beta primer mix. TCRdb recomputed calls from the 5' RACE reads with MiXCR, one row per CDR3 protein. The table includes 550,000 to 800,000 distinct CDR3 sequences, roughly 32% detected once. Sequencing was done on a sample of blood. Every receptor here comes from a woman at least 80 years old in good health.

This clonotype has a single count. The gene calls are TRBV20-1 and TRBJ2-3, with D possibly called TRBD1 or TRBD2 (5 bases each). The V end was cut by 3 bases, the J end by 5 bases, with 15 bases between. CDR3 length equals 14 residues. The germline V gene encodes CDR1 DFQATT and CDR2 SNEGSKA (reference sequence). The CDR3 nucleotides read TGCAGTGCTAGGACGTGGGGGTCAGGAGATACGCAGTATTTT. This codes for CSARTWGSGDTQYF.

To note about this clonotype: A clone one base away is much larger, so this may be a read error. The chain couples TRBV7-8 to TRBJ1-5; 11 bases are shared with TRBD1. This CDR3 is 15 amino acids long. V shed 5 bases and J 4 bases; nucleotides not matched to a gene: 4. Per the germline V gene, CDR1 is SGHVS and CDR2 is FQNEAQ. CDR3 DNA sequence: TGTGCCAGCAGCCGGACAGGGGGCGAGAATCAGCCCCAGCATTTT. It specifies CASSRTGGENQPQHF.

This clonotype was detected a few times. The V gene is TRBV2, the J gene TRBJ1-1, with 8 positions matching TRBD1. The germline CDR1 and CDR2 sequences are SNHLY and FYNNEI. V was clipped by 7 bases and J by 0 bases; unmatched bases: 4. The CDR3 has 14 amino acids. The CDR3, as DNA: TGTGCCAGCATAGAGACAGGGGTGAACACTGAAGCTTTCTTT. Its protein is CASIETGVNTEAFF.

This clonotype was seen a single time. One base away lies a much larger clone, so this may be a sequencing read error. This rearrangement joins TRBV27 to TRBJ2-5; TRBD1 might be the D (6 bases). The CDR3 contains 15 residues. Germline values: CDR1 MNHEY, CDR2 SMNVEV (reference sequence). The chain's CDR3 is CASNEIGTPLETQCF. As DNA, the CDR3 is TGTGCCAGCAACGAGATCGGGACACCCCTGGAGACCCAGTGCTTC.

In the case of this clonotype: This may stem from a read error, because a much larger clone lies one nucleotide away. In DNA form, the CDR3 reads TGCGCCAGCAGCGTCGATGACTGGGATTTCCACGAGCAGTACTTC. As protein: CASSVDDWDFHEQYF. This chain joins TRBV5-1 and TRBJ2-4; D uncertain. The J call may be in error: the DNA end matches TRBJ2-7 better. The CDR3 length is 15 residues. The germline CDR1 and CDR2 sequences are SGHRS and YFSETQ.

On this clonotype: This may stem from a read error, because a much larger clone lies one nucleotide away. The chain has TRBV12-3 or TRBV12-4 and TRBJ1-1; possible D gene TRBD1, 6 bases. The CDR3 length is 15 residues. Trimming cost V 8 bases and J 6 bases, with 22 bases left between them. CDR3 region: CASALPLGGRSEAFF. CDR3 coding DNA: TGTGCCAGCGCCCTCCCGCTGGGGGGGCGATCTGAAGCTTTCTTT.